What follows is one TCR beta chain and its context. What it binds is not known. Per germline, CDR1 MNHEY and CDR2 SVGAGI. The CDR3 is made up of 13 amino acids. This sample was taken from a study of CXCR3-negative and CXCR3-positive naive CD8 T cells. Findings and caveats of the study: More hydrophobic TRB CDR3s occurred in CXCR3-positive than in CXCR3-negative naive cells.

Carrying UMI labels, the TRB cDNA libraries were prepared through 5' RACE. TCRdb reanalyzed the 5' RACE reads and collapses them to one entry per CDR3 protein, without DNA. Its clone listing holds roughly 8,700 distinct CDR3 sequences. The clonotype originates from a human donor in good health. Some clones in this sample may be carry-over from other donors' samples. The rearrangement joins TRBV6-5 to TRBJ1-5; lacking DNA, the TRBD1 call made by TCRdb goes unchecked. Sequencing was done on a sample of naive CXCR3- CD8+ T cells from blood. The subset here: CD45RO-CCR7+CD27+CD95- naive CD8+ T cells lacking CXCR3 (TNR3-). CDR3 amino acids: CASGGDNNQPQHF.